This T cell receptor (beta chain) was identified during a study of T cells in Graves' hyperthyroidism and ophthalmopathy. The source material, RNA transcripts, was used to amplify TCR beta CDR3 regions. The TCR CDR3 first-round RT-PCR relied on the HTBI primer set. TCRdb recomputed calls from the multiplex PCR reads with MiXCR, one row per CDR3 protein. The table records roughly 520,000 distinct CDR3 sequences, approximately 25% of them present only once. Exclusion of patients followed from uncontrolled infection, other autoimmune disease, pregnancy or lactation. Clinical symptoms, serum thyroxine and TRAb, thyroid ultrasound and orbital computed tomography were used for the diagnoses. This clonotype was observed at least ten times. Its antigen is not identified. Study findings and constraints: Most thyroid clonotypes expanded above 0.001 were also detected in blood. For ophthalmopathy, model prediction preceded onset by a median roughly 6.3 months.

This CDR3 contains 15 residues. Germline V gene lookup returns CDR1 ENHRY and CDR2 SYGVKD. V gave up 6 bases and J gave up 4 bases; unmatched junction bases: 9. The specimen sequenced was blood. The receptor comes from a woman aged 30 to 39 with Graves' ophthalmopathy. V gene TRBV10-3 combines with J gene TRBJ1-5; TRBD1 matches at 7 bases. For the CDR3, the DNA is TGTGCCATCAGCCAGGGACAGCTCGTTAATCAGCCCCAGCATTTT. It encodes CAISQGQLVNQPQHF.